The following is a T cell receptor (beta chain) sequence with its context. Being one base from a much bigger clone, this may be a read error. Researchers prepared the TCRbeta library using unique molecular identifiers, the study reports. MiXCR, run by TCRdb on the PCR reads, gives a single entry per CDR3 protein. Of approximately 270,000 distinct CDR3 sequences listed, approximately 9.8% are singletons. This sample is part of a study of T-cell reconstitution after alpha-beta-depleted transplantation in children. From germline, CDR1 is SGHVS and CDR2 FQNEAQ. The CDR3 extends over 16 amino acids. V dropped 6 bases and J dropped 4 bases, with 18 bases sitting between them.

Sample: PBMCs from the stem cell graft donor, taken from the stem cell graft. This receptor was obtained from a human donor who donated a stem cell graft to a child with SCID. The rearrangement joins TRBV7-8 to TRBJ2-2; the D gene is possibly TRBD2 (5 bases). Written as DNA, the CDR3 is TGTGCCAGCAGACTATTGGGGATAGCGACCACCGGGGAGCTGTTTTTT. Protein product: CASRLLGIATTGELFF. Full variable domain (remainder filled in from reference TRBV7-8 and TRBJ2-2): GAGVSQSPRYKVAKRGQDVALRCDPISGHVSLFWYQQALGQGPEFLTYFQNEAQLDKSGLPSDRFFAERPEGSVSTLKIQRTQQEDSAVYLCASRLLGIATTGELFFGEGSRLTVL.